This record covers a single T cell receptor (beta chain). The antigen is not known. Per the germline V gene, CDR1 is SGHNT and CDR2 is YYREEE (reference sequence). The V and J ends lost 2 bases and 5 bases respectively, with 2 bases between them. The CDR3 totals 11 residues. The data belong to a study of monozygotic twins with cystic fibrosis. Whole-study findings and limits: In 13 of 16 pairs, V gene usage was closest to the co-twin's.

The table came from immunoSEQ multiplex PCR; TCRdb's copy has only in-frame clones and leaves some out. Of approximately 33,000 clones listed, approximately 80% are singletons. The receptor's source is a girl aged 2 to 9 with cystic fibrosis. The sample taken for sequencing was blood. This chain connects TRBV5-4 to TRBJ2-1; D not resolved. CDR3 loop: CASSFHNEQFF. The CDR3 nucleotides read TGTGCCAGCAGCTTTCACAATGAGCAGTTCTTC. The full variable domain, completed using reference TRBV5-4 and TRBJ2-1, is ETGVTQSPTHLIKTRGQQVTLRCSSQSGHNTVSWYQQALGQGPQFIFQYYREEENGRGNFPPRFSGLQFPNYSSELNVNALELDDSALYLCASSFHNEQFFGPGTRLTVL.